This entry features one T cell receptor beta chain sequence. What it binds is unknown. An end of the junction differs from the germline gene, which may be a read error. This record comes from a study of cytomegalovirus exposure and HLA in healthy donors. Study observations and caveats: It was shown in a later analysis that HLA-associated TCR beta chains were more clonally expanded than other, equally common chains.

PCR was performed using 60 Vbeta and 13 Jbeta primers. Here immunoSEQ multiplex PCR was the method, and the copy in TCRdb shows in-frame clones only, minus some. The sample lists roughly 150,000 clones, around 80% occurring once. The CDR3 loop spans 15 amino acids. Germline V CDR1 and CDR2: SGHTA, FQGNSA. The sequencing input was PBMCs. This sequence was found in a woman aged 40-49 years in good health and CMV-seronegative. The chain carries TRBV7-2 and TRBJ1-3; no reliable D call. The CDR3 DNA reads TGTGCCAGCAGCTTCGGGAGAGACTCTGAAAACACCATATATTTT. Protein sequence: CASSFGRDSENTIYF.